This T cell receptor (beta chain) derives from a study of cytomegalovirus exposure and HLA in healthy donors. CDR1 and CDR2 (germline): SEHNR, FQNEAQ (reference sequence). V was pared by 5 bases and J by 7 bases, with 15 bases between. CDR3 size: 15 residues. On this clone: What it recognizes is unknown.

TCRdb's table, derived via immunoSEQ multiplex PCR, lists solely in-frame clones and lacks some. The table has about 200,000 clones, about 82% seen once. Overall study results and limits: The classifier reportedly diagnosed cytomegalovirus status with high sensitivity and specificity. A few CMV-associated chains were confirmed in vitro to be specific for CMV antigens. A list of 150 to 200 TCR beta chains associated with cytomegalovirus was given.

The sequencing input was PBMCs. This receptor was obtained from a woman aged 18-29 years in good health and CMV-seronegative. V gene TRBV7-9 combines with J gene TRBJ1-6; tentative D call: TRBD1 (5 bases). CDR3 loop: CASSPPGGANSPLHF. The CDR3 nucleotides are TGTGCCAGCAGCCCACCGGGCGGGGCAAATTCACCCCTCCACTTT.